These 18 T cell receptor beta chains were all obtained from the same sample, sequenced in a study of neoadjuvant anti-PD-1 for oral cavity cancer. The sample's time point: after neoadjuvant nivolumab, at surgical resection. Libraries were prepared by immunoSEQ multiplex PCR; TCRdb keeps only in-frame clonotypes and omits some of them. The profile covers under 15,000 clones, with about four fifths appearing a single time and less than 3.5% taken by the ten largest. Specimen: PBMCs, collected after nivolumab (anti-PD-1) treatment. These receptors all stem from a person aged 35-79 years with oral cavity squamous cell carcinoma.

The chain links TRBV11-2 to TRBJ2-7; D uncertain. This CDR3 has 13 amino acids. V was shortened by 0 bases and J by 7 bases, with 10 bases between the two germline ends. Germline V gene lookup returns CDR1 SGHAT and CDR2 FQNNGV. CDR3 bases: TGTGCCAGCAGCTTAGAGGTTGGACGGGAGCAGTACTTC. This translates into CASSLEVGREQYF.

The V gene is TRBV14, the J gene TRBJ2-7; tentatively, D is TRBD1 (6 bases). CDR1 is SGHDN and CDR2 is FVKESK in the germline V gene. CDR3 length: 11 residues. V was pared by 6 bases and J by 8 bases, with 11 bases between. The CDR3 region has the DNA TGTGCCAGCAGTGTACAGGGCCAGCAGTACTTC. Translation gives CASSVQGQQYF. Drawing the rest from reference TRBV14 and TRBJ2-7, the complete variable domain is EAGVTQFPSHSVIEKGQTVTLRCDPISGHDNLYWYRRVMGKEIKFLLHFVKESKQDESGMPNNRFLAERTGGTYSTLKVQPAELEDSGVYFCASSVQGQQYFGPGTRLTVT.

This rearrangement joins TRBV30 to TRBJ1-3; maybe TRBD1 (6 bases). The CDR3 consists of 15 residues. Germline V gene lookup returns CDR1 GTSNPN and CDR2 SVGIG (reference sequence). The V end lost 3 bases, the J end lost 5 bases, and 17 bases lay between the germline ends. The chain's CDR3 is CAWRPWTGGRNTIYF. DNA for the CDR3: TGTGCCTGGAGACCTTGGACGGGGGGGCGAAACACCATATATTTT.

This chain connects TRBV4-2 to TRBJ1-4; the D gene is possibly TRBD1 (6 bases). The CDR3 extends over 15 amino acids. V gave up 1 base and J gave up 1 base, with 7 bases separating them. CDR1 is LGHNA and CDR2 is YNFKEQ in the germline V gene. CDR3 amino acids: CASSQVRGTNEKLFF. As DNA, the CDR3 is TGTGCCAGCAGCCAAGTCAGGGGAACTAATGAAAAACTGTTTTTT.

The CDR3 DNA is TGCGCCAGCAGCTTGGATGGGGTATCTGGGACCGGGGAGCTGTTTTTT. Protein product: CASSLDGVSGTGELFF. The chain recombines TRBV5-1 with TRBJ2-2; D gene uncertain. The CDR3 totals 16 residues. Trimming left V 0 bases short and J 5 bases short, with 14 bases between. The V gene's germline CDR1 is SGHRS and CDR2 YFSETQ.

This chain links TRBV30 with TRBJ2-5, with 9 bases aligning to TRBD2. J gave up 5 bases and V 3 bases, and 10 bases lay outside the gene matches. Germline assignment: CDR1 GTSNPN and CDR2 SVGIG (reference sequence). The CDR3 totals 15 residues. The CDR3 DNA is TGTGCCTGGAGAAGTGTGCGGGAGGGTCGGGAGACCCAGTACTTC. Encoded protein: CAWRSVREGRETQYF. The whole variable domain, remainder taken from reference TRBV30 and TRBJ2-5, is SQTIHQWPATLVQPVGSPLSLECTVEGTSNPNLYWYRQAAGRGLQLLFYSVGIGQISSEVPQNLSASRPQDRQFILSSKKLLLSDSGFYLCAWRSVREGRETQYFGPGTRLLVL.

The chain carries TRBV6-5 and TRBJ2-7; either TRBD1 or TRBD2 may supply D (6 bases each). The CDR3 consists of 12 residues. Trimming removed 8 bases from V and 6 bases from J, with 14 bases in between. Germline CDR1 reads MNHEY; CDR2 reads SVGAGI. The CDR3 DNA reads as TGTGCCAGCTGGAAACAGGGAGGCGAGCAGTACTTC. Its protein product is CASWKQGGEQYF.

The DNA of the CDR3 is TGTGCCAGCAGCCACACCTACTCTGGGGCCAACGTCCTGACTTTC. As protein: CASSHTYSGANVLTF. J is TRBJ2-6 and V is TRBV7-6; D remains unclear. CDR1 and CDR2 from the germline V gene are SGHVS and FNYEAQ. The CDR3 covers 15 residues. V shed 5 bases and J shed 0 bases, with 8 bases lying between them.

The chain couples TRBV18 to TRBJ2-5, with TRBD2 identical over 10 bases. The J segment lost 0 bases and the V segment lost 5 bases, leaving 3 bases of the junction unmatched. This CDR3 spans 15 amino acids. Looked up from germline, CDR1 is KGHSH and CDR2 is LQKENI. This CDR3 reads CASSGTSVDQETQYF. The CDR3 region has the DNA TGTGCCAGCTCAGGGACTAGCGTGGACCAAGAGACCCAGTACTTC.

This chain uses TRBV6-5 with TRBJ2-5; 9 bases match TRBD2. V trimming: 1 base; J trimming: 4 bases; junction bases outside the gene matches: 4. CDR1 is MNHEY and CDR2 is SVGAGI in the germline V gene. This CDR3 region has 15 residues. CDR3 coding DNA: TGTGCCAGCAGTTACTTTAGCGGGAGTCGAGAGACCCAGTACTTC. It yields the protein CASSYFSGSRETQYF.

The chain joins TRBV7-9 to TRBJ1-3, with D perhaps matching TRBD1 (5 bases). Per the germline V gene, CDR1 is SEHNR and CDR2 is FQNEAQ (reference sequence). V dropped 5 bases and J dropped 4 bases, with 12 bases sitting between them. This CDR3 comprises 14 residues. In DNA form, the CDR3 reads TGTGCCAGCAGCCAACAGGTACTAGGAAACACCATATATTTT. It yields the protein CASSQQVLGNTIYF. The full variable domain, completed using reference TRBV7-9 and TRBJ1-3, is DTGVSQNPRHKITKRGQNVTFRCDPISEHNRLYWYRQTLGQGPEFLTYFQNEAQLEKSRLLSDRFSAERPKGSFSTLEIQRTEQGDSAMYLCASSQQVLGNTIYFGEGSWLTVV.

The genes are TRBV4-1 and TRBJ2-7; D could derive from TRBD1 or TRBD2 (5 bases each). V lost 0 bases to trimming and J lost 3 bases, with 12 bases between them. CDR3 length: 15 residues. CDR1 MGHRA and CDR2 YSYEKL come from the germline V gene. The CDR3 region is CASSQDGQGLYEQYF. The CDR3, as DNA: TGCGCCAGCAGCCAAGATGGACAAGGACTCTACGAGCAGTACTTC.

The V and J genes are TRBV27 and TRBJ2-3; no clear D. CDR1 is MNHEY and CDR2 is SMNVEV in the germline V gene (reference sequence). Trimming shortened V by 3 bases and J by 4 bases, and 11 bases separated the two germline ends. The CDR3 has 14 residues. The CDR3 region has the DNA TGTGCCAGCAGTTTTGGGAAGGCCCCAGATACGCAGTATTTT. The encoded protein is CASSFGKAPDTQYF.

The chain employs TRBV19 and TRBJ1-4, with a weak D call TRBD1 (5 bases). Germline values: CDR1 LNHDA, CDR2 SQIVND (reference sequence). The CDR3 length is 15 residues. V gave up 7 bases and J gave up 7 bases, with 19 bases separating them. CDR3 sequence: CASNNQGDVSEKLFF. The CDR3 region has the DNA TGTGCCAGTAACAATCAGGGAGATGTGAGTGAAAAACTGTTTTTT. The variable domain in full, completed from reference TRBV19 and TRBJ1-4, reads DGGITQSPKYLFRKEGQNVTLSCEQNLNHDAMYWYRQDPGQGLRLIYYSQIVNDFQKGDIAEGYSVSREKKESFPLTVTSAQKNPTAFYLCASNNQGDVSEKLFFGSGTQLSVL.

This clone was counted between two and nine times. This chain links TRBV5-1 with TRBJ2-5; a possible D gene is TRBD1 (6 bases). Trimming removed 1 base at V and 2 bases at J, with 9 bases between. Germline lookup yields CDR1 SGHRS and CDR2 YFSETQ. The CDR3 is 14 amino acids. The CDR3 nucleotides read TGCGCCAGCAGCTTGTACCAGGGGCAAGAGACCCAGTACTTC. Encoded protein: CASSLYQGQETQYF.

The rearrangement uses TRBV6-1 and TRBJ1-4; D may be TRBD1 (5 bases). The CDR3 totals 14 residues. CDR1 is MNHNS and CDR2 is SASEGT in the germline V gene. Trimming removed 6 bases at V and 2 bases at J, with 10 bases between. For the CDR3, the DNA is TGTGCCAGCAGGGGGGGTATCACTAATGAAAAACTGTTTTTT. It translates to CASRGGITNEKLFF.

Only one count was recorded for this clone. CDR3 coding DNA: TGTGCCACCAGCAAGGCGGACTCTGGAAACACCATATATTTT. Encoded protein: CATSKADSGNTIYF. The V and J genes are TRBV15 and TRBJ1-3; D call uncertain. The CDR3 has 14 residues. The V and J ends lost 4 bases and 0 bases respectively, with 7 bases between them. Germline CDR1 reads LNHNV; CDR2 reads YYDKDF (reference sequence).

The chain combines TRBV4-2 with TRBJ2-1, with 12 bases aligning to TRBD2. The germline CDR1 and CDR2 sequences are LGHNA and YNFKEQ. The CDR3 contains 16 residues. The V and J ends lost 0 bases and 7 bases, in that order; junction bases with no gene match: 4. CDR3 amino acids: CASSQDLGTSGNEQFF. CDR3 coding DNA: TGTGCCAGCAGCCAAGATCTTGGGACTAGCGGGAATGAGCAGTTCTTC.